The present T cell receptor (beta chain) was sequenced within a study of T cells in Graves' hyperthyroidism and ophthalmopathy. Turning to the study itself: Sampling of peripheral blood happened at initial diagnosis, prior to any treatment.

The CDR3 spans 14 residues. Trimming at V came to 6 bases and at J to 4 bases, leaving 8 bases not matched to a gene. The germline CDR1 and CDR2 sequences are SNHLY and FYNNEI. TCR beta CDR3 sequences were amplified from RNA transcripts. Researchers ran a first-round RT-PCR on the TCR CDR3 using the HTBI primer set. TCRdb used MiXCR to reprocess the multiplex PCR reads, holding one entry per CDR3 protein. The repertoire holds under 350,000 distinct CDR3 sequences, with 18% as singletons. Many counts were recorded for this clonotype. Stable hyperthyroidism: no ophthalmopathy progression over 18 months of follow-up. In making diagnoses, clinical symptoms, serum thyroxine and TRAb, thyroid ultrasound and orbital computed tomography were all used. The source of the PBMCs was about 10 ml of fresh peripheral blood.

The chain has TRBV2 and TRBJ1-1; TRBD1 matches at 7 bases. This sequence originates from a woman between 50 and 59 years old with Graves' hyperthyroidism. The sample taken for sequencing was blood. The CDR3 reads CASSPTGSSTEAFF. CDR3 coding DNA: TGTGCCAGCAGCCCGACAGGGTCCAGCACTGAAGCTTTCTTT.